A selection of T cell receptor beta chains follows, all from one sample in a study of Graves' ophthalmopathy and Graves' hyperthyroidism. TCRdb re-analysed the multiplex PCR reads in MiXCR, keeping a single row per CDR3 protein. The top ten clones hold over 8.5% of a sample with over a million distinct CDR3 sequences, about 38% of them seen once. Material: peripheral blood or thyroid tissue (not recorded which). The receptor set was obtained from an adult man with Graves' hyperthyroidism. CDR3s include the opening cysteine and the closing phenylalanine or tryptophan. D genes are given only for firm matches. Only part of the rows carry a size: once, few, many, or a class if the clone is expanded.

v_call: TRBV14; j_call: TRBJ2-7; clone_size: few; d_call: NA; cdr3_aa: CASSPRWGGGYEQYF; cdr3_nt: TGTGCCAGCAGCCCTCGTTGGGGTGGGGGCTACGAGCAGTACTTC
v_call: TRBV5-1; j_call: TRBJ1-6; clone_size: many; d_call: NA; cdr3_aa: CASSSDLFIQPLHF; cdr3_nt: TGCGCCAGCAGTTCCGACCTATTTATTCAACCCCTCCACTTT
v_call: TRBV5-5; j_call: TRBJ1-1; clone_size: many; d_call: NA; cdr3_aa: CASSKRTGMGTEAFF; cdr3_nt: TGTGCCAGCAGCAAACGAACAGGGATGGGAACTGAAGCTTTCTTT
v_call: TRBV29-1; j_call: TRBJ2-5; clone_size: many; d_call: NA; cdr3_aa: CSAAGVEETQYF; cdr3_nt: TGCAGCGCTGCAGGGGTGGAAGAGACCCAGTACTTC
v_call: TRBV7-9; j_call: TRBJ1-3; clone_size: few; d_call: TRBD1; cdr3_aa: CASSLRTGNSGNTIYF; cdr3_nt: TGTGCCAGCAGCCTAAGGACAGGGAACTCTGGAAACACCATATATTTT
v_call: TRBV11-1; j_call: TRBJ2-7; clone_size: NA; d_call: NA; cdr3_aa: CASSLETGFFSYEQYF; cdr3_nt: TGTGCCAGCAGCTTAGAAACGGGATTCTTCTCCTACGAGCAGTACTTC
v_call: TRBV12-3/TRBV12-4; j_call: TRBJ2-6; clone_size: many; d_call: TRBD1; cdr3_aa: CASSPGQGAPGANVLTF; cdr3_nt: TGTGCCAGTAGCCCTGGACAGGGGGCGCCTGGGGCCAACGTCCTGACTTTC
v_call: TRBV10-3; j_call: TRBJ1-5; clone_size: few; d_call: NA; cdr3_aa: CAISESTTGNQPQHF; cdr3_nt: TGTGCCATCAGTGAGTCGACGACAGGAAATCAGCCCCAGCATTTT
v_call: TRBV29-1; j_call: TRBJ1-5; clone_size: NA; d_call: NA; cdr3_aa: CSVDTGISYEHF; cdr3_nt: TGCAGCGTTGATACCGGGATAAGCTACGAGCATTTT
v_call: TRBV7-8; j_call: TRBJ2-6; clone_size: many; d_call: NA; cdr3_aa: CASNLRTNSGANVLTF; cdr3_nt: TGTGCCAGCAACTTGCGCACTAACTCTGGGGCCAACGTCCTGACTTTC
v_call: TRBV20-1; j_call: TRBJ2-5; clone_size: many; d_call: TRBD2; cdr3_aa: CSARATSGRDETQYF; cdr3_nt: TGCAGTGCTAGAGCGACTAGCGGGAGGGATGAGACCCAGTACTTC
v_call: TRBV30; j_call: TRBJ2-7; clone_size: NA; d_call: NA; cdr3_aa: CAWSQGNYEQYF; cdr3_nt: TGTGCCTGGAGTCAGGGAAACTACGAGCAGTACTTC
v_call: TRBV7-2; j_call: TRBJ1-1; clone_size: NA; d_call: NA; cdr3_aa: CASSYPRDTEAFF; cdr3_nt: TGTGCCAGCAGCTACCCGAGGGACACTGAAGCTTTCTTT